This T cell receptor (beta chain) was sequenced for a study of neurological immune-mediated disorders. This clonotype was recorded many times. Germline V gene data show CDR1 as MNHEY and CDR2 as SMNVEV (reference sequence). This CDR3 spans 14 amino acids. With 7 bases clipped from V and 6 bases from J, the junction kept 8 bases outside the gene matches. TCRdb itself ran the 5' RACE reads through MiXCR, one entry per CDR3 protein. The sample shows about 33,000 distinct CDR3 sequences, around 1.5% of them seen only once. The clonotype comes from a woman between 25 and 40 years old with multiple sclerosis. The rearrangement joins TRBV27 to TRBJ1-5; 8 bases align to TRBD1. The source material was PBMCs. Here the CDR3 DNA reads TGTGCCAGCAAGGGCAGGGGGCGAAGTCAGCCCCAGCATTTT. Translation gives CASKGRGRSQPQHF.